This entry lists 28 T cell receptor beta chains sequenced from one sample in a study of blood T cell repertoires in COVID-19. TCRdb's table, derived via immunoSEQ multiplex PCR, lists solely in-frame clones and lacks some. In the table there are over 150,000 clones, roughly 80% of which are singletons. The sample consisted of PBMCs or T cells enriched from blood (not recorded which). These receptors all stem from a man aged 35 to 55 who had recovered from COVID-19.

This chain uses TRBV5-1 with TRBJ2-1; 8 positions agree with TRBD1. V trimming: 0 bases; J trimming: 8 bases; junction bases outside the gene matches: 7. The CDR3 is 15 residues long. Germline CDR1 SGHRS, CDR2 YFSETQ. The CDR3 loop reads CASSLGQGAGDEQFF. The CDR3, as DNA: TGCGCCAGCAGCTTGGGGCAGGGGGCGGGCGATGAGCAGTTCTTC.

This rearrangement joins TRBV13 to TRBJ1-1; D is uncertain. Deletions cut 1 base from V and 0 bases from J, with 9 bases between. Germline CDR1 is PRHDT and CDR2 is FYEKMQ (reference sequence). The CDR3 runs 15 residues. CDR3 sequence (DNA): TGTGCCAGCAGCTTAGTCGAGGAAATGAACACTGAAGCTTTCTTT. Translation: CASSLVEEMNTEAFF. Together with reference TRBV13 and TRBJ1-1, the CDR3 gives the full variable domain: AAGVIQSPRHLIKEKRETATLKCYPIPRHDTVYWYQQGPGQDPQFLISFYEKMQSDKGSIPDRFSAQQFSDYHSELNMSSLELGDSALYFCASSLVEEMNTEAFFGQGTRLTVV.

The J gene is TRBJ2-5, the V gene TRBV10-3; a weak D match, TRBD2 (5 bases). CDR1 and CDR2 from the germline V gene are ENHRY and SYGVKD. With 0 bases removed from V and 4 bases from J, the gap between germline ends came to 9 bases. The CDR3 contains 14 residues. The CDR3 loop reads CAISESASIETQYF. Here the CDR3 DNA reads TGTGCCATCAGTGAGTCGGCTAGCATAGAGACCCAGTACTTC.

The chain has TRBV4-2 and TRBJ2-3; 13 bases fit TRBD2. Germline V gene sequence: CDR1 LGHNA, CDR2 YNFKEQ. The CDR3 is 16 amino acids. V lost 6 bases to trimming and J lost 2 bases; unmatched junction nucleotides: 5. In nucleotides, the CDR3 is TGTGCCAGCAGTGACGGGACTAGCGGGAACACAGATACGCAGTATTTT. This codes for CASSDGTSGNTDTQYF.

The CDR3 DNA follows: TGCGCCAGCAGCTTGGATCCGTCGGGACAGGACTATGGCTACACCTTC. This sequence encodes CASSLDPSGQDYGYTF. The chain combines TRBV5-1 with TRBJ1-2, with 8 bases aligning to TRBD1. This CDR3 spans 16 amino acids. J gave up 3 bases and V 0 bases, and 7 bases lay outside the gene matches. Per germline, CDR1 SGHRS and CDR2 YFSETQ.

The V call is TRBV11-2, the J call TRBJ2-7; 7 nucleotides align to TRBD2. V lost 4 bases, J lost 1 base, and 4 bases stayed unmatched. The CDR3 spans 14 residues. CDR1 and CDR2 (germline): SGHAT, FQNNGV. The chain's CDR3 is CASSWAGVSYEQYF. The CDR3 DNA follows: TGTGCCAGCAGCTGGGCGGGAGTATCCTACGAGCAGTACTTC.

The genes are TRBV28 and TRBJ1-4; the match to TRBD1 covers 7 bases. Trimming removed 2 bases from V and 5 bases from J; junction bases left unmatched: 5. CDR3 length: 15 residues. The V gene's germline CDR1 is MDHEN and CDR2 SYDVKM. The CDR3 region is CASSLGPGGNEKLFF. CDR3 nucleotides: TGTGCCAGCAGTTTAGGTCCAGGGGGGAATGAAAAACTGTTTTTT.

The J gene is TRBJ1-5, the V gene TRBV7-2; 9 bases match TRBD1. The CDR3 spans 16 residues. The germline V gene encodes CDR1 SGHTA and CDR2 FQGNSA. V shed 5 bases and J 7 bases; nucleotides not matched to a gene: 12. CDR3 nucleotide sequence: TGTGCCAGCAGCCCCCAGGTCACAGGGGGCGGACAGCCCCAGCATTTT. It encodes CASSPQVTGGGQPQHF.

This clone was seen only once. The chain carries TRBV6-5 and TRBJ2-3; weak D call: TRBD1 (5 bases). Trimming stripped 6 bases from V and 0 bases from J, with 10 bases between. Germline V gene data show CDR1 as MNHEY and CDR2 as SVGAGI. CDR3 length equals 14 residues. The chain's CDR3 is CASRRTLSTDTQYF. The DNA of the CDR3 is TGTGCCAGCAGGCGGACACTTAGCACAGATACGCAGTATTTT.

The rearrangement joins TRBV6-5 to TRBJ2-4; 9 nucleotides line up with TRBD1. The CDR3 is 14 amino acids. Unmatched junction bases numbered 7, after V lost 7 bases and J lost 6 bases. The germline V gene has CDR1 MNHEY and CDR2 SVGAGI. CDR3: CASTTGGTGNIQYF. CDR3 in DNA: TGTGCCAGCACTACAGGGGGCACAGGAAACATTCAGTACTTC.

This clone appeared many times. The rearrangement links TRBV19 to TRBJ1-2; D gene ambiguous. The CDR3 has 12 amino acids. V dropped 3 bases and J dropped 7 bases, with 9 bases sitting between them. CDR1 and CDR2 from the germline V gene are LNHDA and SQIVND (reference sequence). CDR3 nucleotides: TGTGCCAGTAGTATCGGGTGGAGTGGCTACACCTTC. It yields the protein CASSIGWSGYTF.

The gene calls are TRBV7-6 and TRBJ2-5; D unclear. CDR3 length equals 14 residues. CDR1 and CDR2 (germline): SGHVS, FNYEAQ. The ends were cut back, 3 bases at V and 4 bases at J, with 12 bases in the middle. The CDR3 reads CASSFPSAAETQYF. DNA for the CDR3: TGTGCCAGCAGCTTCCCGTCTGCGGCAGAGACCCAGTACTTC.

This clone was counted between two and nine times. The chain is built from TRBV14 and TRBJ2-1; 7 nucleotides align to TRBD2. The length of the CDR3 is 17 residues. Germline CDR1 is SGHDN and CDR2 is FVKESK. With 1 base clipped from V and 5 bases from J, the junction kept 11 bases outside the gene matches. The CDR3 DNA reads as TGTGCCAGCAGCCAAGCCCCAGGACTAGTAAGGAACAATGAGCAGTTCTTC. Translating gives CASSQAPGLVRNNEQFF.

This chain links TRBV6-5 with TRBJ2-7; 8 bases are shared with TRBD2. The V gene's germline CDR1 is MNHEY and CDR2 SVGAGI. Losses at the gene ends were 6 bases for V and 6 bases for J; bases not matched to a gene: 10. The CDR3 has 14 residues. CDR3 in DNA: TGTGCCAGCAGCCCAAATCTAGCGGGCGGCGAGCAGTACGTC. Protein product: CASSPNLAGGEQYV.

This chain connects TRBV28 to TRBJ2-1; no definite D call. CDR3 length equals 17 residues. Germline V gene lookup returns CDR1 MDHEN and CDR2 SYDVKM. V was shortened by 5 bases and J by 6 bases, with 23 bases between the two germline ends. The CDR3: CASSGPKYEEEINEQFF. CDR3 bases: TGTGCCAGCAGTGGCCCCAAGTATGAGGAAGAGATCAATGAGCAGTTCTTC.

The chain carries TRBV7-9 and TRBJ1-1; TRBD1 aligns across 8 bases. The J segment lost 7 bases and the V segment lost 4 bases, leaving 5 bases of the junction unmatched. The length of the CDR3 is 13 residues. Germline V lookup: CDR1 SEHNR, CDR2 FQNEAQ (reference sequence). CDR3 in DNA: TGTGCCAGCAGCTCGGGCAGGGGGCTTGAAGCTTTCTTT. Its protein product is CASSSGRGLEAFF.

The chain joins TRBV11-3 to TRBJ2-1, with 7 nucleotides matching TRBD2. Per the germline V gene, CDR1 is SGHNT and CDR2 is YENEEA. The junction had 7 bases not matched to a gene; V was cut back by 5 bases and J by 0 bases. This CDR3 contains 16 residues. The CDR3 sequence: CASSPGGGSSYNEQFF. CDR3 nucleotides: TGTGCCAGCAGCCCAGGCGGCGGGAGCTCCTACAATGAGCAGTTCTTC.

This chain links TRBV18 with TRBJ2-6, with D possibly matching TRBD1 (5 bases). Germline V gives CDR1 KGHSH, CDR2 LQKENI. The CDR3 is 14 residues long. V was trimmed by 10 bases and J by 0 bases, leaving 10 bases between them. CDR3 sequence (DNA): TGTGCCACCAGACAGCCCTCTGGGGCCAACGTCCTGACTTTC. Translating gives CATRQPSGANVLTF.

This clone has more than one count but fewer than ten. The CDR3 coding sequence is TGTGCCAGCAGCTTAGCGTCGGGAAACTATGGCTACACCTTC. This translates into CASSLASGNYGYTF. The chain uses TRBV7-9 and TRBJ1-2; D gene unclear. CDR1 and CDR2 from the germline V gene are SEHNR and FQNEAQ (reference sequence). The length of the CDR3 is 14 residues. Trimming took off 0 bases at V and 2 bases at J, with 7 bases between the two ends.

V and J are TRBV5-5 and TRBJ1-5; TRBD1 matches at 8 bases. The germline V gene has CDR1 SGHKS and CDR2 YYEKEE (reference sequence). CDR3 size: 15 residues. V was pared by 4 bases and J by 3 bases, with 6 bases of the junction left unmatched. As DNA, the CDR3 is TGTGCCAGCAGCAACTTGGACAGGGTCAATCAGCCCCAGCATTTT. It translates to CASSNLDRVNQPQHF.

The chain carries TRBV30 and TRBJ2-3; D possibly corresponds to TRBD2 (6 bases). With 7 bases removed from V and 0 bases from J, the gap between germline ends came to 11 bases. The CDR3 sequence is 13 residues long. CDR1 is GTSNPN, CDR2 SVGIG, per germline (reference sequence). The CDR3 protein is CASTGGSTDTQYF. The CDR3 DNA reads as TGTGCCTCAACTGGGGGGAGCACAGATACGCAGTATTTT.

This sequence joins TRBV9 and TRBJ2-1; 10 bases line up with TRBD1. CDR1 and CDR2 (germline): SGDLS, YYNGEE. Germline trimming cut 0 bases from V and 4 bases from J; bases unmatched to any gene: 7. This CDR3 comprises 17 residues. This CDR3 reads CASSVASGTGAYNEQFF. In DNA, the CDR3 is TGTGCCAGCAGCGTAGCCTCCGGGACAGGGGCGTACAATGAGCAGTTCTTC.

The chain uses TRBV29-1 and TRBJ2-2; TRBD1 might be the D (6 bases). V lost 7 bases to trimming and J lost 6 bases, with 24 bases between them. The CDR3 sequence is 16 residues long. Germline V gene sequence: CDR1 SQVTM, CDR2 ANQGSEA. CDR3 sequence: CSAQKGTGIGSGELFF. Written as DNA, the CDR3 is TGCAGCGCCCAAAAGGGTACAGGGATCGGCTCCGGGGAGCTGTTTTTT.

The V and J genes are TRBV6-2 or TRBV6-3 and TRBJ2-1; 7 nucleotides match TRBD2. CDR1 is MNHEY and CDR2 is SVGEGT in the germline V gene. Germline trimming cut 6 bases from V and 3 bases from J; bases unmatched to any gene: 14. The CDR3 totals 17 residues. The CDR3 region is CASSQRGLTFYYNEQFF. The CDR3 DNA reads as TGTGCCAGCAGCCAGCGGGGACTAACATTTTACTACAATGAGCAGTTCTTC.

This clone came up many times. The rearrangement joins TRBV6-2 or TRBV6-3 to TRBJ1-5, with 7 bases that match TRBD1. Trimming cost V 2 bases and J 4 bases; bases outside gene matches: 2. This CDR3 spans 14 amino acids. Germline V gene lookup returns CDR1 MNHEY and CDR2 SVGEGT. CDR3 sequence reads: CASSYGTENQPQHF. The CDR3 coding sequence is TGTGCCAGCAGTTACGGGACAGAGAATCAGCCCCAGCATTTT.

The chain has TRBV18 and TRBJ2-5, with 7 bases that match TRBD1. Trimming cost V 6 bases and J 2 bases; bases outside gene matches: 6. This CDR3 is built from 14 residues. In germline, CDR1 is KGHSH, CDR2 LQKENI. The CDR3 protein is CASSTLTGQETQYF. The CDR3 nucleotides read TGTGCCAGCTCGACGCTGACAGGGCAAGAGACCCAGTACTTC.

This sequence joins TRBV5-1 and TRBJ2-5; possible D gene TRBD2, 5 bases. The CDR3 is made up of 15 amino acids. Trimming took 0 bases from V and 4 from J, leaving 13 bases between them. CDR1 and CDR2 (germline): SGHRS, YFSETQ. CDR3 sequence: CASSLAGPRGETQYF. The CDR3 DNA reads TGCGCCAGCAGCTTGGCGGGTCCCCGGGGAGAGACCCAGTACTTC. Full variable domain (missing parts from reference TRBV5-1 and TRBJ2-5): KAGVTQTPRYLIKTRGQQVTLSCSPISGHRSVSWYQQTPGQGLQFLFEYFSETQRNKGNFPGRFSGRQFSNSRSEMNVSTLELGDSALYLCASSLAGPRGETQYFGPGTRLLVL.

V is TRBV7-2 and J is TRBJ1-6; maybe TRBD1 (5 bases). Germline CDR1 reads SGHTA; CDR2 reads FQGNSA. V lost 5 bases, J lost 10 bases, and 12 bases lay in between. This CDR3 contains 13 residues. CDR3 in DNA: TGTGCCAGCAGCCTACGACAGAGGTCACCCCTCCACTTT. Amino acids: CASSLRQRSPLHF.